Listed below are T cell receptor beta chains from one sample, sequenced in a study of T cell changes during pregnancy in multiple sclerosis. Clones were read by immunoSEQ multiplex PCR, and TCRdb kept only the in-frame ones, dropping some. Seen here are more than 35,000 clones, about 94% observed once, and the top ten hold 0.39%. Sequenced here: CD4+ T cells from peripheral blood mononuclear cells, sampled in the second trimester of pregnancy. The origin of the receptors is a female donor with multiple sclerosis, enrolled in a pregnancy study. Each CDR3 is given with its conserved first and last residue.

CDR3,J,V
CASSEQGNQPQHF,TRBJ1-5,TRBV6-1
CASSSPTGFNYGYTF,TRBJ1-2,TRBV7-2
CASSPPSGGKVMNTEAFF,TRBJ1-1,TRBV7-9
CASSTGTGSTGELFF,TRBJ2-2,TRBV9
CASSVGPEVGQPQHF,TRBJ1-5,TRBV9
CASSLVAGPPHGTQYF,TRBJ2-3,TRBV28
CASSRGETSGGEQFF,TRBJ2-1,TRBV4-2
CASGRQENYGYTF,TRBJ1-2,TRBV2
CACQAGAYEQYF,TRBJ2-7,TRBV6-1
CASSLGDRALRNYTF,TRBJ1-2,TRBV7-9
CASSLPTNNEQFF,TRBJ2-1,TRBV5-4
CASKREGGTDTQYF,TRBJ2-3,TRBV19
CASSSRTVSGNTIYF,TRBJ1-3,TRBV7-6
CASSATGVGGELFF,TRBJ2-2,TRBV7-7
CASSFGTGGGNEQFF,TRBJ2-1,TRBV7-3
CATSRGRGSSYNEQFF,TRBJ2-1,TRBV15
CASSLDRAGEQYF,TRBJ2-7,TRBV7-2
CAISEYIGQGNQPQHF,TRBJ1-5,TRBV10-3
CASRIAGGVVETQYF,TRBJ2-5,TRBV6-1
CASSLQSGGGAGELFF,TRBJ2-2,TRBV7-3
CASFFDRTNTEAFF,TRBJ1-1,TRBV2
CASSLDGGGDEQFF,TRBJ2-1,TRBV11-2
CASSSSGTAYEQYF,TRBJ2-7,TRBV13
CASSQQLWTYEQYF,TRBJ2-7,TRBV7-2